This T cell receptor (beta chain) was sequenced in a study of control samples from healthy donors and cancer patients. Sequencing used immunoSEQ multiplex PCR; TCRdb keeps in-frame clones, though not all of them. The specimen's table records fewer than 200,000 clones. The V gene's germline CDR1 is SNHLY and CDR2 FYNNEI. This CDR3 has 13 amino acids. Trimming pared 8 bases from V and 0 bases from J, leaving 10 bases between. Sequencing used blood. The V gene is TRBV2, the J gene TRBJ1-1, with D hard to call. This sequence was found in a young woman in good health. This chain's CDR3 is CASAAQMNTEAFF. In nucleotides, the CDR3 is TGTGCCAGCGCGGCTCAAATGAACACTGAAGCTTTCTTT.